The source of this T cell receptor beta chain is a study of T cells in Graves' hyperthyroidism and ophthalmopathy. The investigators amplified TCR beta CDR3 regions from RNA transcripts. When the TCR CDR3 underwent first-round RT-PCR, the HTBI primer set was used. TCRdb independently ran MiXCR on the multiplex PCR reads; one entry per CDR3 protein. The sample holds fewer than 650,000 distinct CDR3 sequences; 40% to 50% are singletons and the top ten take 44%. The CDR3 contains 13 residues. Germline-derived CDR1 and CDR2 are SNHLY and FYNNEI. Trimming shortened V by 6 bases and J by 5 bases, and 13 bases separated the two germline ends.

This clonotype originated in an adult woman with Graves' disease, either hyperthyroidism or ophthalmopathy (not recorded which). The sample taken for sequencing was peripheral blood or thyroid tissue (not recorded which). This chain uses TRBV2 with TRBJ2-5; tentative D call: TRBD2 (5 bases). The CDR3 nucleotides are TGTGCCAGCAGCCAAGAGGGAGCGGAGACCCAGTACTTC. Its protein product is CASSQEGAETQYF.